These T cell receptor beta chains were read from a single sample in a study of blood T cell repertoires in COVID-19. This table comes from immunoSEQ multiplex PCR, and its TCRdb copy is limited to in-frame clones, with some not included. The sample gives some 300,000 clones, 88% of which show up once; 2% is in the top ten. Sequenced: PBMCs or T cells enriched from blood (not recorded which). The receptors derive from a woman aged 55-70 years in a cohort exposed to, infected with or recovered from COVID-19 (not recorded which). The conserved cysteine and the conserved F or W are not part of the CDR3 here.

V,CDR3
TRBV30,AWSVHSRQGKH
TRBV28,ASSSTPHNEQF
TRBV6-5,ASRRQGNYEQY
TRBV7-9,ASSPLEREQY
TRBV27,ASSARLGKETQY
TRBV7-2,ASSPRAGRSRYEQF
TRBV5-6,ASSLVSGEKLF
TRBV5-1,ASSLVQGAGPSYEQY
TRBV5-1,ASKMTSGRGNEQF
TRBV6-5,ASSNQGAGQPQH
TRBV12-3/TRBV12-4,ASNNRGQIEAF
TRBV5-4,ASSFKLAGGYEQY
TRBV11-2,ASSLEGSGRARLTYNEQF
TRBV7-8,ASSSDQGKETQY
TRBV29-1,SAGDRGTSEQY
TRBV30,AWSVIRGNSPLH
TRBV19,ASSPDRGMVGEQF
TRBV15,ATSRNLAVLTGEQF
TRBV18,ASSPRGLAGGSHNEQF
TRBV28,ASTGDSYQPQH
TRBV24-1,ATSDGQGETQY
TRBV20-1,SAFREETQY
TRBV7-9,ASSANQATEQY
TRBV18,ASSGAAGLNNEQF
TRBV7-6,ASSLAAGSYNEQF
TRBV11-2,ASSLEGAVVYEQY
TRBV6-5,ASLGLAVSYEQY
TRBV25-1,ATGIAGRTYNEQF
TRBV4-3,ASSRRENTEAF
TRBV6-4,ASSERQGGTEAF
TRBV9,ASSVGTGLNIQY
TRBV21-1,ASTDSKRLARQSYEQY
TRBV19,ASSIAQGPMNTEAF
TRBV30,ARGGDYGYT
TRBV20-1,SATAYNEQF
TRBV24-1,ATSDVVGGEQY
TRBV27,ASSWGGRARGEQY
TRBV19,ASSSQGGQPQH
TRBV7-3,ASGLAGGDTQY
TRBV10-3,AISETGSLVGEQY
TRBV5-1,ASSLSGQASTDTQY
TRBV29-1,SIKAGSYEQY
TRBV28,ASSLDPGVKNTEAF
TRBV28,ASPPSPGMTYNEQF
TRBV5-1,ASSGGQGSYEQY
TRBV6-5,ASSSTGETLH
TRBV19,ASSAWDRQNYGYT
TRBV15,ATSRDRRTSGRDDNEQF
TRBV28,ASSSGLALLEQY
TRBV7-2,ASTHRGAGGELF
TRBV19,ASSPGTGFPTGELF